This T cell receptor beta chain was profiled in a study of T cell changes during pregnancy in multiple sclerosis. The table came from immunoSEQ multiplex PCR; TCRdb's copy has only in-frame clones and leaves some out. Counted here are over 45,000 clones, approximately 85% occurring once; the ten biggest clones make up 0.95% to 1.5%. Germline lookup yields CDR1 SEHNR and CDR2 FQNEAQ (reference sequence). The ends lost 4 bases at V and 6 bases at J; junction bases unmatched: 11. This CDR3 region has 15 residues. This clone was observed a single time. This specimen consisted of CD4+ T cells from peripheral blood mononuclear cells, obtained in the second trimester of pregnancy. V and J are TRBV7-9 and TRBJ1-2, with 7 bases matching TRBD1. The origin of this receptor is a female donor with multiple sclerosis, enrolled in a pregnancy study. CDR3 sequence reads: CASSSNRQGLDGYTF. As DNA, the CDR3 is TGTGCCAGCAGCTCGAATCGACAGGGTTTGGATGGCTACACCTTC.